These 3 T cell receptor beta chains originate from one sample sequenced in a study of blood T cells in healthy people across ages. The use of a sample-barcoded 5' primer and a J-beta primer mix characterized a second PCR of roughly 6 to 11 cycles. TCRdb re-called the 5' RACE reads with MiXCR, one entry per CDR3 protein. The data contain 800,000 to 950,000 distinct CDR3 sequences, about 29% of them singletons. This sample was also put to use in a study of T cells of mothers and their children.

The source material was blood. The receptors were gathered from a woman aged 40-49 years in good health.

The chain recombines TRBV5-1 with TRBJ2-5, with 10 positions matching TRBD1. J lost 5 bases, V lost 4 bases, and 5 bases had no gene match. Germline V gives CDR1 SGHRS, CDR2 YFSETQ. CDR3 length: 14 residues. CDR3 nucleotides: TGCGCCAGCAGCCCGGGACAGGGGATGGAGACCCAGTACTTC. Translating gives CASSPGQGMETQYF.

V gene TRBV20-1 combines with J gene TRBJ2-1; D uncertain. Between the trimmed V and J ends, which lost 5 bases and 12 bases, there was a span of 14 bases. This CDR3 region has 11 residues. From germline, CDR1 is DFQATT and CDR2 SNEGSKA (reference sequence). This CDR3 reads CSAAQLLGQFF. The CDR3 nucleotides read TGCAGTGCTGCCCAACTTTTAGGGCAGTTCTTC.

In its sample, this clonotype was seen a few times. The genes are TRBV5-1 and TRBJ2-2; possible D gene TRBD2, 5 bases. The CDR3 is 13 amino acids. The germline CDR1 and CDR2 sequences are SGHRS and YFSETQ. V was clipped by 2 bases and J by 7 bases, with 9 bases between them. The CDR3 DNA reads as TGCGCCAGCAGCTTCACACGGGGCGGGGAGCTGTTTTTT. Amino acid sequence: CASSFTRGGELFF. The entire variable domain, with the rest obtained from reference TRBV5-1 and TRBJ2-2, is as follows: KAGVTQTPRYLIKTRGQQVTLSCSPISGHRSVSWYQQTPGQGLQFLFEYFSETQRNKGNFPGRFSGRQFSNSRSEMNVSTLELGDSALYLCASSFTRGGELFFGEGSRLTVL.